This TCR beta chain was observed in a study of OX40 agonist ivuxolimab in advanced cancers. Study-wide context: There were three patients with partial responses, one having hepatocellular carcinoma and two cutaneous melanoma.

Germline lookup yields CDR1 SGHDT and CDR2 YYEEEE. The J segment lost 0 bases and the V segment lost 3 bases, leaving 5 bases of the junction unmatched. This CDR3 is 15 amino acids long. Produced via immunoSEQ multiplex PCR; TCRdb's table is partial and in-frame only. The sample holds under 60,000 clones, approximately 90% seen once. The sequence was obtained from an adult with an advanced solid tumor such as melanoma, head and neck, liver or kidney cancer. The sample in question was CD4+ or CD8+ T cells sorted from blood, obtained in a trial of the OX40 agonist ivuxolimab. The V gene is TRBV5-6, the J gene TRBJ2-7; 8 positions agree with TRBD2. DNA for the CDR3: TGTGCCAGCAGCTCCGAGCGGGGGCGCTCCTACGAGCAGTACTTC. It codes for CASSSERGRSYEQYF.